Detailed here is one T cell receptor beta chain. Its antigen is still unknown. This CDR3 is also generated by other DNA sequences in the sample. Taken from the germline V gene (reference sequence), the CDR1 and CDR2 loops are SEHNR and FQNEAQ. The CDR3 measures 13 amino acids from cysteine to phenylalanine. Only the CDR3 DNA stays, 39 bases, in frame from base 1. V is shortened by 7 bases, J by 1 base, and the region joining them spans 11 bases. This specimen comes from a study of cytomegalovirus exposure and HLA in healthy donors (dated by TCRdb to the late 2010s). Study-wide context: An earlier analysis of roughly 570 of the donors reported 276 Gb of sequence data and roughly 120 million unique TCR beta sequences obtained from about 200 million T cells. Rather than drawing on any new phenotypic data, the later analysis identified candidate immune exposures from TCR beta sequences and the way those sequences occurred across donors. About 300 gigabases of sequencing data and roughly 90 million unique TCR sequences were included in an early release covering around 600 HLA-typed donors. Donor age, sex, ethnicity and CMV serostatus were compiled alongside the repertoire data. Every discovery cohort repertoire had been produced on one sequencing platform. The study aimed to test whether cataloging public T cell receptors could reveal signatures of past pathogen exposure. Using immunosequencing, the study profiled T cell repertoires from about 620 subjects and related those repertoires to cytomegalovirus serostatus. To decide whether each TCR beta V gene segment behaved as functional or pseudogenic, an earlier analysis of approximately 620 of the donors relied on high-throughput TCR beta sequencing. A later analysis re-analyzed previously published TCR beta repertoires from roughly 630 donors and added high-resolution HLA genotyping to study TCR occurrence patterns. The study combined high-throughput TCR immunosequencing, statistical association of individual TCRs with disease status, and machine learning to predict cytomegalovirus infection status. Genome-wide SNP genotypes for about 60% of the roughly 700 donors were used in a later genetic analysis, which treated that subset as a discovery cohort. Four or five DR-DQ haplotypes were treated as single units for association and clustering because of strong linkage in the cohort. Typing coverage varied by locus: about 620-630 donors for A, B, C, DRB1 and DQB1; roughly 520 for DQA1; 606 for DPA1; about 450 for DPB1. On average, roughly 250,000 unique TCR beta nucleotide sequences were sequenced per donor among 398 genotyped donors of the cohort, with about 19% of those sequences being non-productive. Of the roughly 400 genotyped donors, roughly 80% were placed in the genetic ancestry cluster associated with self-reported Caucasian donors. Both class I and class II loci were covered by HLA typing, at four-digit resolution. In addition to the first cohort of about 650 subjects, a separate validation cohort of over 90 different subjects was used.

The cohort consisted of some 730 healthy bone marrow donors. At the time of sampling, all cohort members were nominally healthy, though unrecorded immune exposures were likely present. The donor was CMV seronegative and was included in the group of 352 seronegative cohort members. Every donor gave a peripheral blood sample, and the peripheral blood mononuclear cells from that sample were used for TCR beta sequencing. The Qiagen DNeasy Blood Extraction Kit was used to extract genomic DNA from the blood cell samples. Overall study results and their limits: According to a later analysis, most CMV-associated TCR beta chains appeared to be HLA-restricted, and the HLA associations seemed to be driven largely by CMV exposure. In the study, 150 to 200 TCR beta chains were listed as associated with cytomegalovirus. At a false discovery rate of 0.05, a later analysis linked about 16,000 TCR beta sequences to specific HLA alleles. Correlated functional status among segregating V segments might reflect linkage disequilibrium, but an unknown experimental factor could not be ruled out. Because HLA typing was missing for some donors at each locus, association tests included only the typed subset. Sequencing depth was assumed to be roughly uniform across donors in the presence/absence analyses, though that assumption may not hold. Because the 87-base-pair reads could not distinguish some IMGT-functional V segments, including TRBV6-2 and TRBV6-3, those segments were excluded. A further reported finding was that TCR beta sequences accurately predicted the HLA-A and HLA-B alleles for most subjects in the first cohort. According to the authors, the approach could potentially be generalized to other disease states and immunological phenotypes. The classifier was reported to diagnose cytomegalovirus status with high specificity and sensitivity in both the original and validation cohorts. In a later analysis, HLA-associated TCR beta chains were found to be more clonally expanded and to have lower generation probabilities than equally common non-associated chains. In a later genetic analysis, fewer N-insertions in productive TCRs were reported among donors in an Asian-associated ancestry cluster than the 666-donor mean. According to a later analysis, TCR association rates differed among HLA loci, with DRB1 alleles showing the most associated TCRs and HLA-C alleles showing the fewest. In a later genetic analysis, a missense DCLRE1C variant was associated with V-gene and J-gene trimming of TCR beta chains, and the association was replicated in an independent cohort. A cluster of highly shared sequence variants was judged likely to be a technical artifact of the sequencing pipeline. The cohort was sequenced for TCR beta chains only, and without alpha or paired-chain data the features that could be detected were limited. Most TCR sequences were seen in very few donors, while some public TCRs were found in many individuals. Several of the top co-occurrence clusters appeared to be linked to parvovirus B19, influenza, CMV and Epstein-Barr virus, according to a later analysis. CMV serostatus was the only immune exposure information available for the cohort. A few of the identified cytomegalovirus-associated TCR beta chains were confirmed in vitro to be specific for cytomegalovirus antigens. Broadly in line with IMGT annotations, most TCR beta V segments showed up in productive rearrangements about 87% or about 30% of the time in an earlier analysis of 587 of the donors. Over 15 rarely observed V segments, including chromosome 9 orphons, were excluded from the earlier analysis of several hundred of the donors because counts were too low. Assigning TCR associations to individual alleles was difficult when HLA alleles, especially DR and DQ, strongly co-occurred.

The library relied on the immunoSEQ multiplex PCR assay. A mixture of 60 forward primers for TCR Vbeta segments and 13 reverse primers for TCR Jbeta segments was used in the multiplex PCR. A multiplex PCR assay on genomic DNA amplified the CDR3 region of rearranged TCR beta genes. The Illumina HiSeq System was used to sequence the amplified TCR beta libraries as 87-base-pair reads. The authors' pipeline ran thus. Across the roughly 670 repertoires, a later analysis counted 80 million or so unique TCR beta chains, roughly 11 million of which were shared by at least two donors. Raw reads were error-corrected and collapsed into unique sequences by a nearest-neighbor algorithm in which closely related sequences were merged to remove PCR and sequencing errors. To assign V, D and J gene segments, CDR3 sequences were aligned to IMGT reference sequences. For a sequence to be retained, at least a six-nucleotide match to both a V gene segment and a J gene segment was required. A rearrangement was called productive if the CDR3 had no stop codons and remained in frame with V and J, and every other rearrangement was called non-productive. Following IMGT convention, CDR3 was defined as the stretch from the second conserved V-encoded cysteine to the conserved J-encoded phenylalanine. The earlier analysis of about 610 of the donors excluded any sequence lacking an unambiguous match to a single V gene segment. In an earlier analysis of 450 to 700 of the donors, V segments were called functional above 56.7% productive rearrangements and were called segregating when the between-donor standard deviation exceeded 5%. A statistical classification framework was developed to diagnose cytomegalovirus status using the catalog of TCR beta chain sequences. V and J gene assignment, in a later analysis, came from comparing TCR nucleotide sequences with IMGT/GENE-DB human TR gene sequences. In a later analysis, CDR3 sequences and most-parsimonious VDJ recombination scenarios were assigned using the TCRdist pipeline. In a later analysis, every TCR beta chain was defined by the combination of its CDR3 amino acid sequence and its V-gene family, and reads without a unique V-gene family were dropped. To address suspected cross-contamination and a sequencing artifact, a later analysis removed some 620 highly shared, low-generation-probability nucleotide sequences. For each public chain, a later analysis derived a clonal expansion index from normalized ranks of inferred template counts within each repertoire. In a later analysis, generation probabilities were computed with a VDJ recombination model fitted to out-of-frame rearrangements, and the resulting probabilities were checked against IGoR. Hypergeometric tests were used in a later analysis to score TCR-TCR, TCR-HLA and TCR-CMV co-occurrence, with a repertoire-size bias correction applied to the TCR pairs. False discovery rates were estimated in a later analysis by permuting HLA or CMV assignments 20 times. In a later analysis, co-occurring TCRs were grouped with DBSCAN, and TCRdist sequence similarity was added when clustering was performed within HLA-allele-positive subsets. Co-occurrence clustering excluded repertoires with fewer than 30,000 or more than 120,000 public chains, plus five with anomalous nucleotide sharing. TCRdb's version of the immuneACCESS table is confined to in-frame rearrangements and falls short of the full clone set. An unresolved V gene accounts for under half of the shortfall where checked; the remainder is of unknown origin. V, J and clone size were drawn from that table, and D and trimming were deduced from the DNA. This sample's table carries around 160,000 clones. Around 1.5% of the sample is held by the ten biggest clonotypes.

This chain joins TRBV7-9 to TRBJ2-7; the D region possibly corresponds to TRBD1 (6 bases align). This clonotype was obtained from a woman in her fifties or sixties in good health and CMV-seronegative. Sequencing was performed on PBMCs. The encoded CDR3 is CASTPGDSYEQYF. The nucleotides read TGTGCCAGCACTCCAGGGGATTCCTACGAGCAGTACTTC.